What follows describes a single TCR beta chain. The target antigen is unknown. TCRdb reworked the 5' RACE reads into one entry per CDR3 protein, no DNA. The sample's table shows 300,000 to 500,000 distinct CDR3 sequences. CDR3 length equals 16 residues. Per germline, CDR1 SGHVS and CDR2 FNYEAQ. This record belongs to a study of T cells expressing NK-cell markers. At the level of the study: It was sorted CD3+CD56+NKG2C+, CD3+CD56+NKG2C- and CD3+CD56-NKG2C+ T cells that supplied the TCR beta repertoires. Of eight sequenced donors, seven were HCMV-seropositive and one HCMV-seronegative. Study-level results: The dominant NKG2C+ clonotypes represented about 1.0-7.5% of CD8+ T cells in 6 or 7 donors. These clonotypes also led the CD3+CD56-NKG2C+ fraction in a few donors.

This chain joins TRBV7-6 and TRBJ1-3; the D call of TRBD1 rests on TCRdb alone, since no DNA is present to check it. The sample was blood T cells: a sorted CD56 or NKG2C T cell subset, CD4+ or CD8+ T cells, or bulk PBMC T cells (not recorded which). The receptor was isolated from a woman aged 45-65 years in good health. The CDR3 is CASSLDALQGGNTIYF.